This T cell receptor beta chain originates from a study of blood T cell repertoires in COVID-19. In the study overall: Sites in the United States, Italy and Spain provided acute and convalescent COVID-19 samples. PBMCs, B-cell-depleted T cells, or T cells provided the cDNA or gDNA that made up the material.

Germline V gene lookup returns CDR1 LNHDA and CDR2 SQIVND (reference sequence). The CDR3 is made up of 14 amino acids. Trimming removed 10 bases from V and 3 bases from J, with 18 bases in between. Original methodology: Using reference gene primer amplification, nucleated cell counts were estimated. Method: immunoSEQ multiplex PCR; TCRdb's copy keeps in-frame clones and lacks some. V and J calls and clone size follow that table, whereas D and trimming were derived from the DNA. The sample holds about 110,000 clones, approximately 82% seen once. The sequence derives from a woman aged 55-69 years with acute or convalescent COVID-19. The chain couples TRBV19 to TRBJ1-2; a weak D match, TRBD1 (5 bases). Sequencing was done on a sample of peripheral blood. The chain's CDR3 is CATNTPQGDYGYTF. Written as DNA, the CDR3 is TGTGCCACCAACACGCCCCAGGGCGACTATGGCTACACCTTC. The variable domain in full, with the rest retrieved from reference TRBV19 and TRBJ1-2, is DGGITQSPKYLFRKEGQNVTLSCEQNLNHDAMYWYRQDPGQGLRLIYYSQIVNDFQKGDIAEGYSVSREKKESFPLTVTSAQKNPTAFYLCATNTPQGDYGYTFGSGTRLTVV.